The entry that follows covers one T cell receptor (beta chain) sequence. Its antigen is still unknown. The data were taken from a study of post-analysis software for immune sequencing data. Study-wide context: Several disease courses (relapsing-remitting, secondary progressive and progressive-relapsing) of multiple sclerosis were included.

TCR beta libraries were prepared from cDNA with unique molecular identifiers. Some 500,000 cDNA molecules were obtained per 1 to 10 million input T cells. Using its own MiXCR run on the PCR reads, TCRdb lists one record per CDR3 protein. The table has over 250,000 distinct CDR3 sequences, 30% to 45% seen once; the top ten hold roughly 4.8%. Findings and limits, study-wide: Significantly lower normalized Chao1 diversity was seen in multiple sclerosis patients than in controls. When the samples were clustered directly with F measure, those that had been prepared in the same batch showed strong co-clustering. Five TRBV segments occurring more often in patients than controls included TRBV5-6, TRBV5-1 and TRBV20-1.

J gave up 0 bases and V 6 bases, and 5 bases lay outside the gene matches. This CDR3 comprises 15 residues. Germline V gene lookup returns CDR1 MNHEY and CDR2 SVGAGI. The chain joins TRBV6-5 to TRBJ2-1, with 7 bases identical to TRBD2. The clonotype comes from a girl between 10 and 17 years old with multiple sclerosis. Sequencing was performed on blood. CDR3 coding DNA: TGTGCCAGCAGATCCGGGGGGAGCTCCTACAATGAGCAGTTCTTC. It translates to CASRSGGSSYNEQFF.